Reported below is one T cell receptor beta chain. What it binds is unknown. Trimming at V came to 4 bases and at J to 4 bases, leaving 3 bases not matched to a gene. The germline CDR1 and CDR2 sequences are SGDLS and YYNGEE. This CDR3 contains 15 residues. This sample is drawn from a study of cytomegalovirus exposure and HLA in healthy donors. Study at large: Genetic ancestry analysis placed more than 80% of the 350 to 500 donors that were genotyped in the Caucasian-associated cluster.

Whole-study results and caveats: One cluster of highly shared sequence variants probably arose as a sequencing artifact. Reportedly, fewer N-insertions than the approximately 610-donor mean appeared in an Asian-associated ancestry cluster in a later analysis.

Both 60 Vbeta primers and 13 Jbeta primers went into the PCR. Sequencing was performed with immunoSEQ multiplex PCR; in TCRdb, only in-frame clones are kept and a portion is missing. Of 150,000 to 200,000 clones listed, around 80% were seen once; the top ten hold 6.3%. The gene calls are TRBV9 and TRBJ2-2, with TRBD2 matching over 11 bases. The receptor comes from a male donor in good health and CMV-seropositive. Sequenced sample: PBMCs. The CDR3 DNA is TGTGCCAGCAGCCGGACTAGCGGGTCCACCGGGGAGCTGTTTTTT. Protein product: CASSRTSGSTGELFF.